This T cell receptor beta chain was identified in a study of shared clonotypes between healthy human individuals. Points from the study as a whole: Sharing across four donors was highest in naive CD4 (roughly 5%) and lowest in memory CD8 (0.4%).

As for this clone: The antigen remains undetermined.

Clones were read by immunoSEQ multiplex PCR, and TCRdb kept only the in-frame ones, dropping some. The sample lists about 710,000 clones, around four fifths occurring once. Germline V gene data show CDR1 as MNHEY and CDR2 as SVGAGI. Between the trimmed V and J ends, which lost 2 bases and 3 bases, there was a span of 13 bases. This CDR3 comprises 16 residues. The rearrangement joins TRBV6-5 to TRBJ2-2, with D maybe TRBD2 (5 bases). The clonotype originates from a woman in her twenties or thirties in good health. The sequencing sample was made of memory CD4+ T cells sorted from blood. Subset denoted: CD45RA-negative fraction. The chain's CDR3 is CASSYGNGRDTGELFF. CDR3 nucleotide sequence: TGTGCCAGCAGTTACGGAAACGGGCGGGACACCGGGGAGCTGTTTTTT.